The 4 T cell receptor beta chains given below trace back to one sample, sequenced in a study of T cells after posttransplantation cyclophosphamide. Here immunoSEQ multiplex PCR was the method, and the copy in TCRdb shows in-frame clones only, minus some. The sample has tens of thousands of clones; 80% to 95% are singletons. Cyclophosphamide on days +3 and +4 followed busulfan-fludarabine conditioning and a marrow graft. The sample in question was PBMCs, obtained 55 to 70 days after allogeneic stem cell transplant with posttransplant cyclophosphamide. Receptors were obtained from a male patient between 60 and 69 years old who received an allogeneic stem cell transplant from a related donor and was CMV-positive. The graft donor may have contributed some T cells.

This clone has a handful of counts. The rearrangement links TRBV2 to TRBJ1-1, with D unresolved. V was shortened by 7 bases and J by 0 bases, with 12 bases between the two germline ends. Germline CDR1 is SNHLY and CDR2 is FYNNEI. The CDR3 covers 14 residues. CDR3 protein: CASIFPSLNTEAFF. The CDR3 DNA reads TGTGCCAGCATATTCCCTTCCTTGAACACTGAAGCTTTCTTT.

This sequence joins TRBV6-5 and TRBJ1-5, with D possibly TRBD1 on 6 matching bases. Looked up from germline, CDR1 is MNHEY and CDR2 is SVGAGI. The CDR3 loop spans 14 amino acids. Trimming took 5 bases from V and 0 from J, leaving 8 bases between them. The DNA for the CDR3 is TGTGCCAGCAGTACACAGGGTAGCAATCAGCCCCAGCATTTT. It specifies CASSTQGSNQPQHF.

The chain joins TRBV28 to TRBJ2-1; 8 bases are a match to TRBD1. Germline V lookup: CDR1 MDHEN, CDR2 SYDVKM. Trimming cost V 6 bases and J 0 bases; bases outside gene matches: 7. This CDR3 is 16 amino acids long. CDR3 protein: CASSPTGVSSYNEQFF. In nucleotides, the CDR3 is TGTGCCAGCAGCCCGACAGGGGTAAGCTCCTACAATGAGCAGTTCTTC.

The J gene is TRBJ1-6, the V gene TRBV30; 9 nucleotides line up with TRBD1. The CDR3 covers 15 residues. The junction had 8 bases not matched to a gene; V was cut back by 4 bases and J by 7 bases. Germline V gene lookup returns CDR1 GTSNPN and CDR2 SVGIG (reference sequence). DNA for the CDR3: TGTGCCTGGAAAATAAGGGACAGGGTAAATTCACCCCTCCACTTT. It encodes CAWKIRDRVNSPLHF.